This passage covers 15 T cell receptor beta chains from one sample sequenced in a study of blood T cell repertoires in COVID-19. Clones were read by immunoSEQ multiplex PCR, and TCRdb kept only the in-frame ones, dropping some. The sample carries roughly 230,000 clones, 75% to 85% recorded once. Material for sequencing was peripheral blood. Every receptor here comes from a human donor in a cohort sampled during active COVID-19.

V is TRBV10-3 and J is TRBJ2-2; tentative D call: TRBD2 (6 bases). Germline V gene lookup returns CDR1 ENHRY and CDR2 SYGVKD. CDR3 length: 16 amino acids. Trimming cost V 2 bases and J 1 base, with 11 bases left between them. The CDR3 reads CAISEHRERNTGELFF. The CDR3 bases are TGTGCCATCAGTGAGCACCGGGAGAGGAACACCGGGGAGCTGTTTTTT.

The V and J genes are TRBV19 and TRBJ2-7, with 8 positions matching TRBD1. CDR3 length equals 12 residues. J lost 3 bases, V lost 8 bases, and 3 bases had no gene match. Germline V lookup: CDR1 LNHDA, CDR2 SQIVND (reference sequence). The CDR3 here is CASGTGGYEQYF. CDR3 DNA sequence: TGTGCCAGTGGGACAGGAGGCTACGAGCAGTACTTC.

The chain's CDR3 is CASNEGQGFLQPQHF. CDR3 bases: TGTGCCAGCAACGAAGGACAGGGGTTTCTCCAGCCCCAGCATTTT. V is TRBV2 and J is TRBJ1-5, with 9 bases identical to TRBD1. Per germline, CDR1 SNHLY and CDR2 FYNNEI. The CDR3 loop spans 15 amino acids. With 7 bases clipped from V and 7 bases from J, the junction kept 11 bases outside the gene matches.

The chain couples TRBV18 to TRBJ2-7, with 8 bases aligning to TRBD2. The J segment lost 6 bases and the V segment lost 3 bases, leaving 10 bases of the junction unmatched. The CDR3 has 15 amino acids. CDR1 is KGHSH, CDR2 LQKENI, per germline. Here the CDR3 DNA reads TGTGCCAGCTCACCTATGACTAGCGTCGCCTCCGAGCAGTACTTC. Its protein product is CASSPMTSVASEQYF.

This clone appeared a single time. V and J are TRBV6-5 and TRBJ2-2; 7 bases align to TRBD1. The CDR3 contains 14 residues. Germline V CDR1 and CDR2: MNHEY, SVGAGI. Germline trimming cut 6 bases from V and 4 bases from J; bases unmatched to any gene: 5. CDR3 DNA: TGTGCCAGCAGCCAACAGGGGATCACCGGGGAGCTGTTTTTT. Its translation: CASSQQGITGELFF.

This clone appeared once. The chain carries TRBV28 and TRBJ1-1, with 8 bases matching TRBD1. The V gene end was trimmed by 2 bases and the J gene end by 6 bases; junction bases not matched to a gene: 8. Germline values: CDR1 MDHEN, CDR2 SYDVKM. This CDR3 spans 15 amino acids. CDR3 sequence (DNA): TGTGCCAGCAGTTTAGGGGACAGGAGGGAGGCTGAAGCTTTCTTT. It encodes CASSLGDRREAEAFF.

This clone appeared once. The chain joins TRBV5-1 to TRBJ2-7, with 10 bases fitting TRBD2. This CDR3 region has 15 residues. The trim removed 1 base at V and 1 base at J, leaving 2 bases unmatched. CDR1 and CDR2 (germline): SGHRS, YFSETQ. The chain's CDR3 is CASSLLAGDSYEQYF. The CDR3 region has the DNA TGCGCCAGCAGCTTGCTAGCGGGGGATTCCTACGAGCAGTACTTC.

The V call is TRBV6-5, the J call TRBJ1-4; 7 bases agree with TRBD1. CDR3 size: 15 residues. J gave up 8 bases and V 7 bases, and 13 bases lay outside the gene matches. Germline V gene sequence: CDR1 MNHEY, CDR2 SVGAGI. The DNA for the CDR3 is TGTGCCAGCACCTACACGACAGGGTTTCGCGAAAAACTGTTTTTT. Residues: CASTYTTGFREKLFF.

V usage is TRBV5-3 and J usage is TRBJ1-1; D perhaps matches TRBD1 (6 bases). TRBV5-3 is labeled an ORF, and its function is uncertain. Trimming took off 3 bases at V and 0 bases at J, with 15 bases between the two ends. This CDR3 is 16 amino acids long. The CDR3 sequence is CARSWRRQALNTEAFF. The DNA for the CDR3 is TGTGCCAGAAGCTGGAGAAGACAGGCCCTGAACACTGAAGCTTTCTTT.

The chain links TRBV19 to TRBJ2-7; weak D call: TRBD1 (6 bases). Trimming pared 8 bases from V and 4 bases from J, leaving 15 bases between. CDR1 is LNHDA, CDR2 SQIVND, per germline (reference sequence). The CDR3 runs 13 residues. The CDR3 here is CASSDRTTYEQYF. The CDR3 bases are TGTGCCAGTTCCGACAGGACAACTTACGAGCAGTACTTC.

The chain carries TRBV27 and TRBJ2-3; the match to TRBD2 covers 8 bases. J lost 1 base, V lost 0 bases, and 3 bases had no gene match. The CDR3 spans 16 residues. The V gene's germline CDR1 is MNHEY and CDR2 SMNVEV (reference sequence). CDR3 bases: TGTGCCAGCAGTTTATCCGGGAGGGTCGGCACAGATACGCAGTATTTT. Its protein product is CASSLSGRVGTDTQYF.

This clone was counted a single time. This chain connects TRBV5-1 to TRBJ2-1; the D gene is possibly TRBD2 (5 bases). The V and J ends lost 2 bases and 6 bases respectively, with 15 bases between them. This CDR3 is built from 15 residues. CDR1 is SGHRS and CDR2 is YFSETQ in the germline V gene. The CDR3 here is CASSFQGSLANEQFF. CDR3 coding DNA: TGCGCCAGCAGCTTTCAAGGGAGTCTTGCCAATGAGCAGTTCTTC.

The chain recombines TRBV7-9 with TRBJ2-1, with 15 bases that match TRBD2. Germline CDR1 and CDR2: SEHNR and FQNEAQ (reference sequence). This CDR3 region has 17 residues. Losses at the gene ends were 4 bases for V and 7 bases for J; bases not matched to a gene: 8. The DNA for the CDR3 is TGTGCCAGCAGCTCCCATCGGACTAGCGGGAGGGGTAATGAGCAGTTCTTC. Its protein is CASSSHRTSGRGNEQFF.

V usage is TRBV19 and J usage is TRBJ1-4; 7 nucleotides match TRBD1. In germline, CDR1 is LNHDA, CDR2 SQIVND (reference sequence). The CDR3 covers 13 residues. V lost 6 bases and J lost 5; bases outside the gene matches: 3. The CDR3 loop reads CASSPTGNEKLFF. In DNA, the CDR3 is TGTGCCAGTAGCCCGACAGGGAATGAAAAACTGTTTTTT. Full variable domain (missing parts from reference TRBV19 and TRBJ1-4): DGGITQSPKYLFRKEGQNVTLSCEQNLNHDAMYWYRQDPGQGLRLIYYSQIVNDFQKGDIAEGYSVSREKKESFPLTVTSAQKNPTAFYLCASSPTGNEKLFFGSGTQLSVL.

The V and J genes are TRBV9 and TRBJ2-3, with 8 bases matching TRBD2. V shed 4 bases, J shed 0 bases, and the junction held 4 bases outside the gene matches. The V gene's germline CDR1 is SGDLS and CDR2 YYNGEE. The CDR3 loop spans 15 amino acids. As DNA, the CDR3 is TGTGCCAGCAGCCCTAGCGGGTATAGCACAGATACGCAGTATTTT. It encodes CASSPSGYSTDTQYF.